This passage covers 5 T cell receptor beta chains from one sample sequenced in a study of blood T cell repertoires in COVID-19. Profiled with immunoSEQ multiplex PCR; TCRdb holds only in-frame clones, not every one. The table lists around 310,000 clones, 80% to 95% of them singletons. Input material: peripheral blood. These receptors were collected from a woman aged 25 to 39 with COVID-19, enrolled during active disease.

The chain combines TRBV5-6 with TRBJ2-2; 8 bases are shared with TRBD2. From germline, CDR1 is SGHDT and CDR2 YYEEEE. This CDR3 comprises 17 residues. Unmatched junction bases numbered 9, after V lost 0 bases and J lost 5 bases. In DNA, the CDR3 is TGTGCCAGCAGCTTGGGACTAGCGATGGGATGGACCGGGGAGCTGTTTTTT. Translating it yields CASSLGLAMGWTGELFF.

This chain links TRBV27 with TRBJ2-2, with 7 nucleotides matching TRBD2. Germline CDR1 MNHEY, CDR2 SMNVEV (reference sequence). This CDR3 contains 15 residues. The junction had 8 bases not matched to a gene; V was cut back by 5 bases and J by 5 bases. The CDR3 protein is CASSPSGGRTGELFF. For the CDR3, the DNA is TGTGCCAGCAGTCCCTCGGGCGGGAGAACCGGGGAGCTGTTTTTT.

This sequence joins TRBV5-1 and TRBJ1-2, with 8 positions matching TRBD1. Germline V gene sequence: CDR1 SGHRS, CDR2 YFSETQ. The CDR3 has 15 residues. Trimming took 4 bases from V and 1 from J; bases not matched to a gene: 6. CDR3 region: CASSLRTGYNYGYTF. CDR3 nucleotide sequence: TGCGCCAGCAGCCTAAGGACAGGGTATAACTATGGCTACACCTTC.

This chain connects TRBV28 to TRBJ1-2; D is undetermined. The CDR3 is 14 residues long. The V gene's germline CDR1 is MDHEN and CDR2 SYDVKM. V lost 6 bases, J lost 4 bases, and 15 bases lay in between. As DNA, the CDR3 is TGTGCCAGCAGACCCAGAGAGGGAGTCTATGGCTACACCTTC. Residues: CASRPREGVYGYTF.

V usage is TRBV7-6 and J usage is TRBJ1-5; 9 bases are a match to TRBD1. The germline V gene encodes CDR1 SGHVS and CDR2 FNYEAQ. The CDR3 has 17 residues. The V gene end was trimmed by 3 bases and the J gene end by 5 bases; junction bases not matched to a gene: 11. The CDR3 DNA follows: TGTGCCAGCAGCTTGTTCTCCCGGGACAGGGAAGATCAGCCCCAGCATTTT. It is translated as CASSLFSRDREDQPQHF.